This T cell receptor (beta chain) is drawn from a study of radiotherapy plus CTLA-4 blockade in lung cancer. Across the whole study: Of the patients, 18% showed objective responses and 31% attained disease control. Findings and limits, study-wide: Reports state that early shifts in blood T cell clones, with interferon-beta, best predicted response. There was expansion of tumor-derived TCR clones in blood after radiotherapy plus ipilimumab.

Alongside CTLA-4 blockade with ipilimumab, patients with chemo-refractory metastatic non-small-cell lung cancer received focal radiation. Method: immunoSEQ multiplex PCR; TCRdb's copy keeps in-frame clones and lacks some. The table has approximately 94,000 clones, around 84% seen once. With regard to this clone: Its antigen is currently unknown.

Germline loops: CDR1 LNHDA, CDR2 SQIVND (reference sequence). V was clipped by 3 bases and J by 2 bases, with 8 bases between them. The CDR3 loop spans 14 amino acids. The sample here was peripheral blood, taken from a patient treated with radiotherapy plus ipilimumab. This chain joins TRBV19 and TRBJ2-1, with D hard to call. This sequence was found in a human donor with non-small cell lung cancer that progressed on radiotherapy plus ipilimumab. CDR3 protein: CASSILGPYNEQFF. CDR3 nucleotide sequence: TGTGCCAGTAGTATCCTAGGGCCCTACAATGAGCAGTTCTTC.